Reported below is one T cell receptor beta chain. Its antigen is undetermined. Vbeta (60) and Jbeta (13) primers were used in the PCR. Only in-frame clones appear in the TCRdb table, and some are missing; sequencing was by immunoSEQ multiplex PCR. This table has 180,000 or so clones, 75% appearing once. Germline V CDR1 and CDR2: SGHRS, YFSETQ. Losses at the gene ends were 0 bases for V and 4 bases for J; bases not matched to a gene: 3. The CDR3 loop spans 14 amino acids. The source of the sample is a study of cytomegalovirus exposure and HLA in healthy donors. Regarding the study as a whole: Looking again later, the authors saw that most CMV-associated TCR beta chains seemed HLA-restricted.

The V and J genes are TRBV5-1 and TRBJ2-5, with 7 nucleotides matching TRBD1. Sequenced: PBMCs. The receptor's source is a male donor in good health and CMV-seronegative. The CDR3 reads CASSLGQGSETQYF. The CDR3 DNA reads TGCGCCAGCAGCTTGGGACAGGGATCAGAGACCCAGTACTTC. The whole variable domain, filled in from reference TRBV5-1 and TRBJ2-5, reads KAGVTQTPRYLIKTRGQQVTLSCSPISGHRSVSWYQQTPGQGLQFLFEYFSETQRNKGNFPGRFSGRQFSNSRSEMNVSTLELGDSALYLCASSLGQGSETQYFGPGTRLLVL.